This T cell receptor (beta chain) emerged from a study of CD8 T cells in ankylosing spondylitis. One entry per CDR3 protein, called by TCRdb with MiXCR from the 5' RACE reads. Here the sample spans around 430,000 distinct CDR3 sequences, 15% to 20% being singletons. CDR1 DFQATT and CDR2 SNEGSKA come from the germline V gene (reference sequence). The CDR3 is 14 residues long. V lost 4 bases and J lost 1, with 13 bases in between. Overall study findings and caveats: CD8+ disease-linked clones were present at relatively low frequencies in blood. In ankylosing spondylitis patients, matched synovial fluid reportedly showed significant enrichment of disease-linked clones. Characteristic, it appeared, of ankylosing spondylitis blood was a TCR beta motif of several highly homologous variants.

Many counts were recorded for this clonotype. Its antigen remains unidentified. This chain connects TRBV20-1 to TRBJ2-5; a possible D gene is TRBD1 (7 bases). This receptor was obtained from a male donor with ankylosing spondylitis. Sequences were obtained from blood, either unsorted or a sorted T cell fraction (not recorded which). The CDR3 region has the DNA TGCAGTGCTACCCGACAGGGAGGCCAAGAGACCCAGTACTTC. This gives the protein CSATRQGGQETQYF.